These 20 T cell receptor beta chains share one sample of origin, sequenced in a study of shared clonotypes between healthy human individuals. Assay used: immunoSEQ multiplex PCR; TCRdb lists only in-frame clones, some missing. The sample has over a million clones, about three quarters seen once. The source material was memory CD4+ T cells sorted from blood. Subset noted: CD45RA-negative fraction. The origin of the receptors is a man younger than 35 in good health.

The chain employs TRBV11-2 and TRBJ1-1, with D possibly being TRBD1 (6 bases). Trimming shortened V by 5 bases and J by 4 bases, and 14 bases separated the two germline ends. The CDR3 runs 14 residues. The germline V gene encodes CDR1 SGHAT and CDR2 FQNNGV. The DNA of the CDR3 is TGTGCCAGCAGCCACAGGGTTTTTAGCACTGAAGCTTTCTTT. Protein product: CASSHRVFSTEAFF.

The CDR3: CASISPDRGNQPQHF. CDR3 bases: TGTGCCAGCATTTCGCCCGACAGGGGGAATCAGCCCCAGCATTTT. The rearrangement links TRBV28 to TRBJ1-5, with 9 nucleotides matching TRBD1. The CDR3 runs 15 residues. Germline assignment: CDR1 MDHEN and CDR2 SYDVKM. V lost 7 bases to trimming and J lost 4 bases; unmatched junction nucleotides: 8.

The chain combines TRBV11-2 with TRBJ2-4, with a tentative D call TRBD2 (7 bases). This CDR3 has 16 amino acids. Trimming removed 8 bases at V and 8 bases at J, with 25 bases between. Germline loops: CDR1 SGHAT, CDR2 FQNNGV. CDR3: CASLTIRGAQRDIQYF. DNA of the CDR3: TGTGCCAGCCTAACGATTCGGGGGGCGCAGAGGGACATTCAGTACTTC.

V usage is TRBV7-2 and J usage is TRBJ2-7; D is perhaps TRBD2 (6 bases). This CDR3 is built from 16 residues. Trimming pared 0 bases from V and 2 bases from J, leaving 14 bases between. Per germline, CDR1 SGHTA and CDR2 FQGNSA. In DNA form, the CDR3 reads TGTGCCAGCAGCTTAGCGGGGTGGCGGACTACCTACGAGCAGTACTTC. The encoded protein is CASSLAGWRTTYEQYF.

The chain carries TRBV6-1 and TRBJ1-4, with a tentative D call TRBD1 (6 bases). Germline-derived CDR1 and CDR2 are MNHNS and SASEGT. The CDR3 totals 13 residues. V gave up 3 bases and J gave up 8 bases, with 10 bases separating them. The CDR3 loop is CASSENRAEKLFF. As DNA, the CDR3 is TGTGCCAGCAGTGAGAACAGGGCAGAAAAACTGTTTTTT.

This clone was seen many times. This chain links TRBV7-2 with TRBJ2-5, with D maybe TRBD1 (5 bases). The CDR3 has 14 amino acids. Trimming cost V 7 bases and J 2 bases, with 14 bases left between them. CDR1 and CDR2 (germline): SGHTA, FQGNSA. As DNA, the CDR3 is TGTGCCAGCAAGGCCAGGGCCTCTCAAGAGACCCAGTACTTC. Its translation: CASKARASQETQYF.

The chain combines TRBV6-1 with TRBJ2-2; D remains ambiguous. The V and J ends lost 2 bases and 4 bases respectively, with 14 bases between them. CDR1 MNHNS and CDR2 SASEGT come from the germline V gene. The CDR3 consists of 16 residues. CDR3 bases: TGTGCCAGCAGTGAAAGTAGGACGTATCCCACCGGGGAGCTGTTTTTT. As protein: CASSESRTYPTGELFF.

The chain couples TRBV4-1 to TRBJ2-7; D is possibly TRBD2 (5 bases). The germline CDR1 and CDR2 sequences are MGHRA and YSYEKL. V lost 4 bases, J lost 5 bases, and 12 bases lay in between. This CDR3 comprises 13 residues. The CDR3 DNA is TGCGCCAGCAGCCCTCCCCTACTAGACGAGCAGTACTTC. Its translation: CASSPPLLDEQYF.

This rearrangement joins TRBV5-5 to TRBJ2-7; the D gene could be TRBD1 or TRBD2 (6 bases each). Germline V gives CDR1 SGHKS, CDR2 YYEKEE (reference sequence). V was clipped by 3 bases and J by 4 bases, with 14 bases between them. CDR3 length: 14 amino acids. The CDR3 loop is CASSWARGQYEQYF. In DNA, the CDR3 is TGTGCCAGCAGCTGGGCCCGGGGGCAGTACGAGCAGTACTTC.

To note about this clone: Given a far larger clone just one base away, this is likely a sequencing read error. The sample contains more than one DNA sequence encoding this CDR3. The chain is built from TRBV10-1 and TRBJ2-3; D uncertain. Trimming cost V 2 bases and J 3 bases, with 3 bases left between them. CDR1 is WNHNN and CDR2 is SYGVQD in the germline V gene (reference sequence). There are 12 residues in the CDR3. The CDR3: CASSEGTDTQYF. The DNA for the CDR3 is TGCGCCAGCAGTGAGGGGACAGATACGCAGTATTTT.

In its sample, this clone was seen a few times. V gene TRBV6-5 combines with J gene TRBJ2-7, with 9 bases lining up with TRBD1. Trimming took 6 bases from V and 7 from J; bases not matched to a gene: 10. Per germline, CDR1 MNHEY and CDR2 SVGAGI. This CDR3 has 14 residues. The CDR3 coding sequence is TGTGCCAGCAGCTTCGGGACAGGGTTGGAGGAGCAGTACTTC. Protein: CASSFGTGLEEQYF.

This chain's CDR3 is CASRNPPGGSYGYTF. Written as DNA, the CDR3 is TGTGCCAGCAGGAACCCCCCAGGGGGAAGCTATGGCTACACCTTC. V is TRBV28 and J is TRBJ1-2; 7 bases agree with TRBD1. CDR1 MDHEN and CDR2 SYDVKM come from the germline V gene. J was trimmed by 4 bases and V by 6 bases; bases with no gene match: 11. The length of the CDR3 is 15 residues.

The V call is TRBV30, the J call TRBJ2-2, with 7 bases lining up with TRBD1. The CDR3 totals 13 residues. V trimming: 5 bases; J trimming: 2 bases; junction bases outside the gene matches: 2. Germline CDR1 and CDR2: GTSNPN and SVGIG (reference sequence). The CDR3 reads CAWDRANTGELFF. CDR3 DNA: TGTGCCTGGGACAGGGCTAACACCGGGGAGCTGTTTTTT. Full variable domain (remainder filled in from reference TRBV30 and TRBJ2-2): SQTIHQWPATLVQPVGSPLSLECTVEGTSNPNLYWYRQAAGRGLQLLFYSVGIGQISSEVPQNLSASRPQDRQFILSSKKLLLSDSGFYLCAWDRANTGELFFGEGSRLTVL.

The chain employs TRBV5-4 and TRBJ1-2; D is uncertain. This CDR3 is 13 amino acids long. V lost 0 bases to trimming and J lost 4 bases, with 7 bases between them. The germline V gene encodes CDR1 SGHNT and CDR2 YYREEE (reference sequence). Written as DNA, the CDR3 is TGTGCCAGCAGCTTGGCGGCAGGCTATGGCTACACCTTC. Translation gives CASSLAAGYGYTF.

Only one count was recorded for this clone. V usage is TRBV29-1 and J usage is TRBJ2-5, with 9 bases that match TRBD1. CDR1 and CDR2 (germline): SQVTM, ANQGSEA. There are 12 residues in the CDR3. V lost 5 bases to trimming and J lost 4 bases; unmatched junction nucleotides: 2. Here the CDR3 reads CSVTGGGETQYF. The CDR3, as DNA: TGCAGCGTTACAGGGGGCGGAGAGACCCAGTACTTC.

V gene TRBV5-5 combines with J gene TRBJ2-7; D not resolved. This CDR3 is built from 15 residues. Germline V lookup: CDR1 SGHKS, CDR2 YYEKEE (reference sequence). V was trimmed by 4 bases and J by 2 bases, leaving 16 bases between them. The CDR3, as DNA: TGTGCCAGCAGCGGGCAGGTTCTCCTACCCTACGAGCAGTACTTC. Protein product: CASSGQVLLPYEQYF.

At least ten counts were recorded for this clone. This chain links TRBV10-3 with TRBJ1-5; D is ambiguous. Deletions cut 5 bases from V and 0 bases from J, with 11 bases between. There are 15 residues in the CDR3. Germline CDR1 and CDR2: ENHRY and SYGVKD. As DNA, the CDR3 is TGTGCCATCAGTACCAAGTGGGATAGCAATCAGCCCCAGCATTTT. Its protein is CAISTKWDSNQPQHF.

This chain uses TRBV7-2 with TRBJ2-1, with unresolved D. V was cut by 1 base and J by 0 bases, with 7 bases left in between. The CDR3 has 15 amino acids. Germline assignment: CDR1 SGHTA and CDR2 FQGNSA. The CDR3 sequence: CASSLVLGSYNEQFF. The CDR3 bases are TGTGCCAGCAGCTTAGTGCTGGGCTCCTACAATGAGCAGTTCTTC.

The genes are TRBV9 and TRBJ2-5, with 7 bases fitting TRBD1. This CDR3 is built from 14 residues. Looked up from germline, CDR1 is SGDLS and CDR2 is YYNGEE. V shed 3 bases, J shed 7 bases, and the junction held 9 bases outside the gene matches. Here the CDR3 reads CASSDWTGTGTQYF. The CDR3 bases are TGTGCCAGCAGCGATTGGACAGGCACAGGGACCCAGTACTTC.

This clone was seen a few times. The chain carries TRBV4-3 and TRBJ2-1; the match to TRBD2 covers 13 bases. The CDR3 has 18 amino acids. The V gene end was trimmed by 2 bases and the J gene end by 8 bases; junction bases not matched to a gene: 12. Looked up from germline, CDR1 is LGHNA and CDR2 is YSLEER. The CDR3 DNA reads TGCGCCAGCAGCCAAATTCTCGGACTAGCGGGAGCGGAGGATGAGCAGTTCTTC. Translation gives CASSQILGLAGAEDEQFF.